The 10 T cell receptor beta chains in this list originate from one sample, sequenced in a study of blood T cell repertoires in COVID-19. Only in-frame clones appear in the TCRdb table, and some are missing; sequencing was by immunoSEQ multiplex PCR. The data contain under 150,000 clones, about 87% of them seen just once; the ten biggest clones take up around 26%. Source material: peripheral blood. These receptors came from a human donor in a cohort sampled during active COVID-19.

J is TRBJ1-2 and V is TRBV10-2; possible D gene TRBD1, 5 bases. Trimming stripped 3 bases from V and 9 bases from J, with 17 bases between. CDR1 is WSHSY, CDR2 SAAADI, per germline. The CDR3 covers 14 residues. The CDR3 here is CASSELVQDDRYTF. The CDR3 region has the DNA TGCGCCAGCAGTGAATTAGTACAGGATGATCGCTACACCTTC.

This chain uses TRBV7-6 with TRBJ1-2; D perhaps matches TRBD1 (5 bases). Germline lookup yields CDR1 SGHVS and CDR2 FNYEAQ. The CDR3 contains 16 residues. With 5 bases removed from V and 4 bases from J, the gap between germline ends came to 20 bases. CDR3 bases: TGTGCCAGCAGCCCAAACGGATGGGGGGAGATCTATGGCTACACCTTC. It codes for CASSPNGWGEIYGYTF.

CDR3 sequence (DNA): TGTGCCAGCAGCCAATCGGGAATCTATGGCTACACCTTC. This sequence encodes CASSQSGIYGYTF. J is TRBJ1-2 and V is TRBV14; the D is unclear. Germline V gene lookup returns CDR1 SGHDN and CDR2 FVKESK. The CDR3 contains 13 residues. V was trimmed by 2 bases and J by 4 bases, leaving 8 bases between them.

The genes are TRBV4-1 and TRBJ2-3; 12 bases map to TRBD2. V lost 0 bases to trimming and J lost 5 bases; unmatched junction nucleotides: 3. This CDR3 has 16 amino acids. Germline V gene sequence: CDR1 MGHRA, CDR2 YSYEKL. In nucleotides, the CDR3 is TGCGCCAGCAGCCAAGAGCCTAGCGGGGGGGTAGATACGCAGTATTTT. Amino acids: CASSQEPSGGVDTQYF.

This sequence joins TRBV10-2 and TRBJ1-5; D is uncertain. Trimming cost V 0 bases and J 4 bases, with 16 bases left between them. The CDR3 consists of 17 residues. Germline values: CDR1 WSHSY, CDR2 SAAADI. CDR3 amino acids: CASSESFGVRRNQPQHF. CDR3 in DNA: TGCGCCAGCAGTGAGTCGTTCGGTGTCCGGAGAAATCAGCCCCAGCATTTT.

V gene TRBV3-1 (or the pseudogene TRBV3-2) combines with J gene TRBJ1-2; D perhaps matches TRBD1 (5 bases). Trimming cost V 4 bases and J 1 base, with 13 bases left between them. The CDR3 extends over 15 amino acids. Germline assignment: CDR1 LGHDT and CDR2 YNNKEL (reference sequence). CDR3 sequence (DNA): TGTGCCAGCAGCCGCGGGACTTTGGGTAACTATGGCTACACCTTC. This translates into CASSRGTLGNYGYTF.

The V gene is TRBV9, the J gene TRBJ2-5; 9 bases fit TRBD1. V lost 2 bases and J lost 2; bases outside the gene matches: 1. Germline loops: CDR1 SGDLS, CDR2 YYNGEE. The CDR3 totals 14 residues. The CDR3 DNA sequence: TGTGCCAGCAGCGTCGGGACAGGGCAAGAGACCCAGTACTTC. Protein: CASSVGTGQETQYF.

The table lists this clone with a count of one. The chain joins TRBV30 to TRBJ2-1, with 13 bases that match TRBD2. The germline V gene encodes CDR1 GTSNPN and CDR2 SVGIG (reference sequence). V shed 7 bases and J 2 bases; nucleotides not matched to a gene: 8. The CDR3 is made up of 16 amino acids. DNA for the CDR3: TGTGCCTCGACTAGCGGGGGGCCCGAAACCTACAATGAGCAGTTCTTC. Translation: CASTSGGPETYNEQFF.

The genes are TRBV12-3 or TRBV12-4 and TRBJ2-5; D unresolved. This CDR3 has 12 amino acids. The V gene lost 3 bases and the J gene lost 4 bases, with 6 bases spanning the gap. The CDR3: CASSFSGETQYF. The CDR3 DNA follows: TGTGCCAGCAGTTTCAGTGGAGAGACCCAGTACTTC.

The V call is TRBV15, the J call TRBJ2-1; 8 nucleotides agree with TRBD2. Germline loops: CDR1 LNHNV, CDR2 YYDKDF (reference sequence). This CDR3 is 14 amino acids long. V trimming: 5 bases; J trimming: 10 bases; junction bases outside the gene matches: 10. The CDR3 sequence is CATSSRGGKGEQFF. The CDR3 coding sequence is TGTGCCACCAGCTCCCGGGGGGGCAAGGGGGAGCAGTTCTTC.